Listed here are 2 T cell receptor beta chains from one sample, sequenced in a study. Using its own MiXCR run on the RT-PCR reads, TCRdb lists one record per CDR3 protein. The table has almost 700,000 distinct CDR3 sequences, 11% to 15% seen once. Sequenced sample: memory CD4+ T cells from blood. These receptors all stem from a female donor in good health, serving as a healthy control.

The V call is TRBV18, the J call TRBJ1-1; 9 nucleotides agree with TRBD1. Germline CDR1 is KGHSH and CDR2 is LQKENI. Trimming took 6 bases from V and 1 from J; bases not matched to a gene: 6. This CDR3 has 15 residues. CDR3 bases: TGTGCCAGCTCTCGCGGACAGGGGCCGAACACTGAAGCTTTCTTT. This codes for CASSRGQGPNTEAFF.

The chain has TRBV5-1 and TRBJ2-5; 9 positions match TRBD1. Trimming took 6 bases from V and 3 from J; bases not matched to a gene: 6. Per germline, CDR1 SGHRS and CDR2 YFSETQ. This CDR3 is built from 14 residues. The CDR3 here is CASKTQGAEETQYF. As DNA, the CDR3 is TGCGCCAGCAAGACACAGGGGGCGGAAGAGACCCAGTACTTC.